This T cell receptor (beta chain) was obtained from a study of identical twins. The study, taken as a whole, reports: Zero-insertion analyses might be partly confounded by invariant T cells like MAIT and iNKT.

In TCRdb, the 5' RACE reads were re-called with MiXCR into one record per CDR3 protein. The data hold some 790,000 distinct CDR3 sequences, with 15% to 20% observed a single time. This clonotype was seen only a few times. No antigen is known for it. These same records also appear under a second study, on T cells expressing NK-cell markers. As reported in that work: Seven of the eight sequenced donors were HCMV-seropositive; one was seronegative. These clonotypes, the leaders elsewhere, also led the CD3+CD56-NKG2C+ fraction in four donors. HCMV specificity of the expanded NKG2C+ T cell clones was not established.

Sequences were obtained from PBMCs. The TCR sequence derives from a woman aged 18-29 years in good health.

In DNA, the CDR3 is TGTGCCAGCAGTTTAGCTCTAGCGGCAGATACGCAGTATTTT. Translation gives CASSLALAADTQYF. This chain joins TRBV12-3 or TRBV12-4 and TRBJ2-3; 7 bases match TRBD2. With 0 bases clipped from V and 4 bases from J, the junction kept 1 base outside the gene matches. The CDR3 runs 14 residues.